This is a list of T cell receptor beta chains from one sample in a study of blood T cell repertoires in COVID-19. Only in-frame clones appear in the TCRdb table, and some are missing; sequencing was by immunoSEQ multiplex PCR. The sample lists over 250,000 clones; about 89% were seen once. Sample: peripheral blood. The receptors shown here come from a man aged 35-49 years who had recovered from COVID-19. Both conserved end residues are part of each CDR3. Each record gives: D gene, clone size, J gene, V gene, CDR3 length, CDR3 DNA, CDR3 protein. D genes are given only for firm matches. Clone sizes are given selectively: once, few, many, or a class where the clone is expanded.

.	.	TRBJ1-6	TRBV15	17	TGTGCCACCAGCACTGTATTGACAGATTCTAATAATTCACCCCTCCACTTT	CATSTVLTDSNNSPLHF
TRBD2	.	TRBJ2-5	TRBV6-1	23	TGTGCCAGCAGTGAAGTCCCTCCTTTTACTAGCGGGAGGCTCTGGGGTCGGCAAGAGACCCAGTACTTC	CASSEVPPFTSGRLWGRQETQYF
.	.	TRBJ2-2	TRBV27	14	TGTGCCAGCCGGACGAGGGCCCCCACCGGGGAGCTGTTTTTT	CASRTRAPTGELFF
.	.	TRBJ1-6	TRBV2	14	TGTGCCAGCAGTAACCGGGTGCTTGATTCACCCCTCCACTTT	CASSNRVLDSPLHF
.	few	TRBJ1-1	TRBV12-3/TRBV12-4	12	TGTGCCAGCAGGACTTACAGGACTGAAGCTTTCTTT	CASRTYRTEAFF
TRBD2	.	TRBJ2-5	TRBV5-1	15	TGCGCCAGCAGCGAAGTAGGGACTACCAAAGAGACCCAGTACTTC	CASSEVGTTKETQYF
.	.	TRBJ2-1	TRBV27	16	TGTGCCAGCAGCCCGCGTCGGGTTCCCGGGAACAATGAGCAGTTCTTC	CASSPRRVPGNNEQFF
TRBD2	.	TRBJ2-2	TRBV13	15	TGTGCCAGCAGCCCCGCCGGGGGGTGGGCCGGGGAGCTGTTTTTT	CASSPAGGWAGELFF
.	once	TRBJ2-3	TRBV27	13	TGTGCGACCTCGGGAGTGAATACAGATACGCAGTATTTT	CATSGVNTDTQYF
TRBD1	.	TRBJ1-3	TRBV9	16	TGTGCCAGCAGCGGAAAGGGACAGTTCTCTGGAAACACCATATATTTT	CASSGKGQFSGNTIYF
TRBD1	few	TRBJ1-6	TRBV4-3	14	TGCGCCAGCAGCCAAGGACCGACGACAGGGAAACTCCACTTT	CASSQGPTTGKLHF
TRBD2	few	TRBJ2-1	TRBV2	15	TGTGCCAGCAGCGGGGGGACTAGCGTCTACAATGAGCAGTTCTTC	CASSGGTSVYNEQFF
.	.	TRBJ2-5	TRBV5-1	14	TGCGCCAGCAGCTCCCTGACCACCCCGGGGACCCAGTACTTC	CASSSLTTPGTQYF
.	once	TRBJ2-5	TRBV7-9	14	TGTGCCAGCAGCTTTCACCAGGGCGAGGAGACCCAGTACTTC	CASSFHQGEETQYF
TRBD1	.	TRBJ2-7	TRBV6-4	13	TGTGCCAGCCCCGGGACAGTTAATTACGAGCAGTACTTC	CASPGTVNYEQYF
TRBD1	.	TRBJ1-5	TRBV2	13	TGTGCCAGCGGAACAGGGGTAATTCAGCCCCAGCATTTT	CASGTGVIQPQHF
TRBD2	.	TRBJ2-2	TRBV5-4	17	TGTGCCAGCAGTTTGGGGGCGACTAGCGGGAGAAGCGGGGAGCTGTTTTTT	CASSLGATSGRSGELFF
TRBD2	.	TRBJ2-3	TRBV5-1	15	TGCGCCAGCAGCTTTAGCGGGGGGGCATCTGATACGCAGTATTTT	CASSFSGGASDTQYF
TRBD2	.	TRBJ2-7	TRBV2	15	TGTGCCAGCAGGGCCGGGACTAGCGGGGTATACGAGCAGTACTTC	CASRAGTSGVYEQYF
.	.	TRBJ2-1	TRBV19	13	TGTGCCAGTATTGGGCAGATAGGCAATGAGCAGTTCTTC	CASIGQIGNEQFF
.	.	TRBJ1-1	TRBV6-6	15	TGTGCCAGCAGTTACCCGGCGGATTATTGGATAGAAGCTTTCTTT	CASSYPADYWIEAFF
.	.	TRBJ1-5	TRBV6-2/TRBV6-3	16	TGTGCCAGCAGTTACCCATCTCGGCAGGGCAATCAGCCCCAGCATTTT	CASSYPSRQGNQPQHF
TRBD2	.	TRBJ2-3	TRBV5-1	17	TGCGCCAGCAGCTTGTTTTTTAGCGGGGTCTTGACAGATACGCAGTATTTT	CASSLFFSGVLTDTQYF
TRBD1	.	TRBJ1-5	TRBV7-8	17	TGTGCCAGCAGCTTAGCCGACAGGGCGCGGGGACATCAGCCCCAGCATTTT	CASSLADRARGHQPQHF
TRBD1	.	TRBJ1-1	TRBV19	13	TGTGCCAGTAGAGGACAGGGAGAAACTGAAGCTTTCTTT	CASRGQGETEAFF
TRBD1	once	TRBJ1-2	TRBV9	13	TGTGCCAGCAGCGTAGTAGGGGGCTTTGGCTACACCTTC	CASSVVGGFGYTF
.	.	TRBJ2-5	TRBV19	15	TGTGCCAGTAGTATTAGACCCCCGGGACAAGAGACCCAGTACTTC	CASSIRPPGQETQYF
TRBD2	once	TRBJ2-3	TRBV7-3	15	TGTGCCAGCAGCTCGGCGGGGGGACCCACAGATACGCAGTATTTT	CASSSAGGPTDTQYF
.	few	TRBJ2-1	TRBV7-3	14	TGTGCCAGCAGCCTTGGGGCTACCTACAATGAGCAGTTCTTC	CASSLGATYNEQFF